The T cell receptor (beta chain) described here comes from a study of blood T cells in healthy people across ages. The V and J ends lost 3 bases and 1 base respectively, with 9 bases between them. The CDR3 covers 14 residues. PCR was performed a second time for about 7 to 11 cycles using a sample-barcoded 5' primer and a J-beta primer mix. TCRdb re-called the 5' RACE reads through MiXCR, storing one row per CDR3 protein. Among about 730,000 distinct CDR3 sequences, roughly 44% were seen once, and the ten largest hold 20%. This sequence originates from an older woman in good health. This rearrangement joins TRBV12-3 or TRBV12-4 to TRBJ1-1; D call uncertain. Sequencing was carried out using blood. The DNA for the CDR3 is TGTGCCAGCAGTTTTGAACCATCGAACACTGAAGCTTTCTTT. This translates into CASSFEPSNTEAFF.